This is a list of T cell receptor beta chains from one sample in a study of T cell repertoires in cytomegalovirus infection. TCRdb re-called the reads through MiXCR, storing one row per CDR3 protein. The sample lists some 110,000 distinct CDR3 sequences, 30% to 40% occurring once. These receptors' targets are unknown. Sample: CD8+ T cells from cultured PBMCs, taken from culture after CMV antigen stimulation. The receptors were gathered from a human donor in good health (CMV status not recorded). Some clones in this sample may be carry-over from other donors' samples. The CDR3 runs from the conserved cysteine through the conserved F or W. D genes are given only for firm matches. Clone sizes are given selectively: once, few, many, or a class where the clone is expanded.

-,TRBJ1-5,once,16,TRBV20-1,TGCAGTGCTAGAGATGGACGGAACAATAGCAATCAGCCCCAGCATTTT,CSARDGRNNSNQPQHF
TRBD2,TRBJ2-1,once,18,TRBV4-1,TGCGCCAGCAGCCAAGTTGGGGGCCCGGGACTAGCGGGGGTTGAGCAGTTCTTC,CASSQVGGPGLAGVEQFF
-,TRBJ1-5,many,16,TRBV2,TGTGCCAGCAGCCCCACGTTTCGCATGAGCAATCAGCCCCAGCATTTT,CASSPTFRMSNQPQHF
-,TRBJ2-5,-,14,TRBV11-2,TGTGCCAGCAGCTTATGGCGCAGCCAAGAGACCCAGTACTTC,CASSLWRSQETQYF
TRBD1,TRBJ2-2,-,16,TRBV28,TGTGCCAGCAGCCCGGTAGAGACAGGGGTCACCGGGGAGCTGTTTTTT,CASSPVETGVTGELFF
TRBD1,TRBJ2-7,many,15,TRBV7-6,TGTGCCAGCAGTTCAGGGACAGGCCTCTCCTACGAGCAGTACTTC,CASSSGTGLSYEQYF
TRBD1,TRBJ2-1,-,16,TRBV11-2,TGTGCCAGCAGCCCCTGGACAGGGGACATATACAATGAGCAGTTCTTC,CASSPWTGDIYNEQFF
TRBD1,TRBJ2-1,few,14,TRBV19,TGTGCCAGTAGTATAGAGGGACAGCTCCGAGAGCAGTTCTTC,CASSIEGQLREQFF
-,TRBJ1-2,few,17,TRBV6-2/TRBV6-3,TGTGCCAGCAGTTACGTCGTGCAGGACCCTAAAAACTATGGCTACACCTTC,CASSYVVQDPKNYGYTF
TRBD1,TRBJ1-1,few,23,TRBV7-6,TGTGCCAGCAGCTTAGCCTACTGGGGATGGGGACAGGCCGACCCAGCCAAGAACACTGAAGCTTTCTTT,CASSLAYWGWGQADPAKNTEAFF
TRBD2,TRBJ2-3,many,16,TRBV7-6,TGTGCCAGCAGCTTAGAACTAGCGGGGAGCACAGATACGCAGTATTTT,CASSLELAGSTDTQYF
TRBD1,TRBJ2-7,-,19,TRBV6-5,TGTGCCAGCAGTTACTCGATCCCCCCACAGGGGGCGACATCCTACGAGCAGTACTTC,CASSYSIPPQGATSYEQYF
TRBD1,TRBJ2-4,few,16,TRBV5-5,TGTGCCAGCAGCTTGCGACAGGGGGGATCCTCAAACATTCAGTACTTC,CASSLRQGGSSNIQYF
-,TRBJ1-5,once,14,TRBV9,TGTGCCAGCAGCGGAGACGGGTACAATCAGCCCCAGCATTTT,CASSGDGYNQPQHF
-,TRBJ1-2,few,11,TRBV2,TGTGCCAGAAGGGGGGTTGTTGGCTACACCTTC,CARRGVVGYTF